A selection of T cell receptor beta chains follows, all from one sample in a study of CD8 T cells in Susac syndrome. TCRdb called the immunoSEQ multiplex PCR reads again in MiXCR, with one record for every CDR3 protein. The sample carries around 170,000 distinct CDR3 sequences, approximately 94% recorded once. The material sequenced was CD4+ T cells from PBMCs. Source of these receptors: a human donor with Susac syndrome. CDR3s include the opening cysteine and the closing phenylalanine or tryptophan. A D gene is named only where the DNA matches it firmly. Only part of the rows carry a size: once, few, many, or a class if the clone is expanded.

clone size,V gene,D gene,J gene,CDR3 DNA,CDR3 protein
NA,TRBV20-1,NA,TRBJ2-7,TGCAGTGCTAGAGACCACGGGACGGGGGCCTACGAGCAGTACTTC,CSARDHGTGAYEQYF
once,TRBV20-1,NA,TRBJ2-3,TGCAGTGCTAGAGATGTCCCGGGGACTAGCACAGATACGCAGTATTTT,CSARDVPGTSTDTQYF
NA,TRBV5-1,NA,TRBJ2-7,TGCGCCAGCAGCCAACCGGGCTCCGAGCAGTACTTC,CASSQPGSEQYF
NA,TRBV3-1,NA,TRBJ2-3,TGTGCCAGCAGCCAAGTTTCGGATACGCAGTATTTT,CASSQVSDTQYF
NA,TRBV11-2,NA,TRBJ2-7,TGTGCCAGCAGCTTAGATCACTACGAGCAGTACTTC,CASSLDHYEQYF
NA,TRBV12-3/TRBV12-4,NA,TRBJ1-5,TGTGCCAGCAGTTTAGTAACGGGCCCGGGTCGTCAGCCCCAGCATTTT,CASSLVTGPGRQPQHF
NA,TRBV6-5,NA,TRBJ2-2,TGTGCCAGCAGTCTTGACACTTTGAACACCGGGGAGCTGTTTTTT,CASSLDTLNTGELFF
NA,TRBV20-1,NA,TRBJ1-1,TGCAGTGCTAGGCAGGGTTGGGAGACTGAAGCTTTCTTT,CSARQGWETEAFF
NA,TRBV29-1,NA,TRBJ1-2,TGCAGCGCCGACAGTTTCTATGGCTACACCTTC,CSADSFYGYTF
NA,TRBV5-1,TRBD2,TRBJ2-7,TGCGCCAGCAGCTTGGCCGCAGTAGCGGGTTCTCACGAGCAGTACTTC,CASSLAAVAGSHEQYF
NA,TRBV6-5,NA,TRBJ1-2,TGTGCCAGCAGTTACTCTCGGGGTTCTAACTATGGCTACACCTTC,CASSYSRGSNYGYTF
NA,TRBV5-1,TRBD1,TRBJ2-3,TGCGCCAGCAGCTTGGCCCAGGGACAGGGAAATACGCAGTATTTT,CASSLAQGQGNTQYF
NA,TRBV13,TRBD2,TRBJ2-1,TGTGCCAGCAGCCCAGGACTAGCGGGGGGTGCGGGGAATGAGCAGTTCTTC,CASSPGLAGGAGNEQFF
NA,TRBV27,NA,TRBJ1-5,TGTGCCAGCAGTTTGATCCCCCCCCGACAGGCAGGTCAGCCCCAGCATTTT,CASSLIPPRQAGQPQHF
NA,TRBV4-3,NA,TRBJ2-3,TGCGCCAGCAGCTTGGGTGTGGCTGGAAGAGATACGCAGTATTTT,CASSLGVAGRDTQYF
NA,TRBV2,NA,TRBJ1-4,TGTGCCAGCAGTGAGACGGGTACAGTAAATGAAAAACTGTTTTTT,CASSETGTVNEKLFF
NA,TRBV6-2/TRBV6-3,TRBD2,TRBJ2-2,TGTGCCAGCAGTCAACTAGCGGGGGCCGGGGAGCTGTTTTTT,CASSQLAGAGELFF
NA,TRBV7-2,TRBD1,TRBJ1-2,TGTGCCAGCAGCCAATACTTACAGGGGGCTGGGGCTAACTATGGCTACACCTTC,CASSQYLQGAGANYGYTF